These T cell receptor beta chains were read from a single sample in a study of blood T cells in healthy people across ages. TCRdb analysed the 5' RACE reads with MiXCR anew, one entry per CDR3 protein. This table has about 800,000 distinct CDR3 sequences, around 50% appearing once. The sequencing input was blood. All receptors derive from an elderly man in good health. Both conserved end residues are part of each CDR3. The D gene is left open where the match is weak. Rows may omit the clone size; those that give it use once, few, many or a size class.

D gene: -
clone size: -
J gene: TRBJ1-2
V gene: TRBV15
CDR3 DNA: TGTGCCACCGCGGGGGACTATCGCTACACCTTC
CDR3 protein: CATAGDYRYTF

D gene: -
clone size: -
J gene: TRBJ2-7
V gene: TRBV7-2
CDR3 DNA: TGTGCCAGCAGCTCCAAAATAGGACGTAATGAGCAGTACTTC
CDR3 protein: CASSSKIGRNEQYF

D gene: -
clone size: -
J gene: TRBJ2-7
V gene: TRBV5-5
CDR3 DNA: TGTGCCAGCAGCTTGGGGGTCGTCGAGCAGTACTTC
CDR3 protein: CASSLGVVEQYF

D gene: TRBD1
clone size: few
J gene: TRBJ1-6
V gene: TRBV7-9
CDR3 DNA: TGTGCCAGCAGCTTCTCGACTACAGGGGCTAATTCACCCCTCCACTTT
CDR3 protein: CASSFSTTGANSPLHF

D gene: TRBD2
clone size: -
J gene: TRBJ2-7
V gene: TRBV30
CDR3 DNA: TGTGCCTGGGTGGGTCTAGCGGGACTTTCCTACGAGCAGTACTTC
CDR3 protein: CAWVGLAGLSYEQYF

D gene: -
clone size: -
J gene: TRBJ2-5
V gene: TRBV7-2
CDR3 DNA: TGTGCCAGCGAGGGTTCCGTAAATACTGAGCAGTACTTC
CDR3 protein: CASEGSVNTEQYF

D gene: -
clone size: once
J gene: TRBJ1-2
V gene: TRBV20-1
CDR3 DNA: TGCAGTGCCAACCCCTCTCCCTTATATGGCTACACCTTC
CDR3 protein: CSANPSPLYGYTF

D gene: -
clone size: -
J gene: TRBJ1-6
V gene: TRBV15
CDR3 DNA: TGTGCCACCAGCAGGAACCGGGACAACTATAATTCACCCCTCCACTTT
CDR3 protein: CATSRNRDNYNSPLHF

D gene: -
clone size: -
J gene: TRBJ1-6
V gene: TRBV10-3
CDR3 DNA: TGTGCCATCAGTGAGTCGGGGACAAATTCACCCCTCCACTTT
CDR3 protein: CAISESGTNSPLHF

D gene: TRBD1
clone size: many
J gene: TRBJ1-2
V gene: TRBV11-2
CDR3 DNA: TGTGCCAGCAGCACCGGGACAGGGTTTGGGGGCTACACCTTC
CDR3 protein: CASSTGTGFGGYTF

D gene: TRBD2
clone size: few
J gene: TRBJ2-7
V gene: TRBV9
CDR3 DNA: TGTGCCAGCAGCGTAGCCTCTAGCGGGAGCGAGCAGTACTTC
CDR3 protein: CASSVASSGSEQYF

D gene: -
clone size: -
J gene: TRBJ1-2
V gene: TRBV27
CDR3 DNA: TGTGCCAGCAGAAACACCGGGCGGCACTATGGCTACACCTTC
CDR3 protein: CASRNTGRHYGYTF

D gene: -
clone size: few
J gene: TRBJ1-1
V gene: TRBV20-1
CDR3 DNA: TGCAGTGCCACGGGACAAGCCCTGAACACTGAAGCTTTCTTT
CDR3 protein: CSATGQALNTEAFF

D gene: TRBD1
clone size: -
J gene: TRBJ2-5
V gene: TRBV5-1
CDR3 DNA: TGCGCCAGCAGCCCCCTCGCGGACAGGGCGGAGACCCAGTACTTC
CDR3 protein: CASSPLADRAETQYF

D gene: -
clone size: -
J gene: TRBJ1-5
V gene: TRBV28
CDR3 DNA: TGTGCCAGCAGCCGGGGGGGCCGGAATCAGCCCCAGCATTTT
CDR3 protein: CASSRGGRNQPQHF

D gene: -
clone size: -
J gene: TRBJ1-5
V gene: TRBV6-6
CDR3 DNA: TGTGCCAGCACCCTACACTTGGATCAGCCCCAGCATTTT
CDR3 protein: CASTLHLDQPQHF

D gene: -
clone size: few
J gene: TRBJ2-5
V gene: TRBV5-6
CDR3 DNA: TGTGCCAGCAGCTCCGGGCCGGGTGAAGAGACCCAGTACTTC
CDR3 protein: CASSSGPGEETQYF

D gene: TRBD2
clone size: -
J gene: TRBJ2-3
V gene: TRBV5-1
CDR3 DNA: TGCGCCAGCAGCTTGGTTGGGACTAGCGGGTTCATGAGCACAGATACGCAGTATTTT
CDR3 protein: CASSLVGTSGFMSTDTQYF

D gene: -
clone size: few
J gene: TRBJ2-5
V gene: TRBV5-1
CDR3 DNA: TGCGCCAGCAGCTTGGGGGCTAGCCATGGGGAGACCCAGTACTTC
CDR3 protein: CASSLGASHGETQYF

D gene: TRBD1
clone size: -
J gene: TRBJ2-3
V gene: TRBV2
CDR3 DNA: TGTGCCAGCAGTATCCGGGACAGGGCCCCAGATACGCAGTATTTT
CDR3 protein: CASSIRDRAPDTQYF

D gene: TRBD2
clone size: once
J gene: TRBJ2-3
V gene: TRBV20-1
CDR3 DNA: TGCAGTGCTCCGCTAGCGGGGGGGCTGCCAGATACGCAGTATTTT
CDR3 protein: CSAPLAGGLPDTQYF

D gene: -
clone size: -
J gene: TRBJ1-5
V gene: TRBV6-1
CDR3 DNA: TGTGCCAGCAGTGATTCAACAGTCAATCAGCCCCAGCATTTT
CDR3 protein: CASSDSTVNQPQHF

D gene: TRBD2
clone size: -
J gene: TRBJ2-3
V gene: TRBV7-2
CDR3 DNA: TGTGCCAGCAGCTTAGGAGCGGGAGGTTGGAATACGCAGTATTTT
CDR3 protein: CASSLGAGGWNTQYF

D gene: TRBD2
clone size: -
J gene: TRBJ2-4
V gene: TRBV20-1
CDR3 DNA: TGCAGTGCGCGCCCGGGACTAGCGGGAGTTTCGTACTTC
CDR3 protein: CSARPGLAGVSYF

D gene: TRBD2
clone size: -
J gene: TRBJ2-3
V gene: TRBV12-3/TRBV12-4
CDR3 DNA: TGTGCCAGCAGGAGGACTAGCACAGATACGGAGTATTTT
CDR3 protein: CASRRTSTDTEYF

D gene: -
clone size: few
J gene: TRBJ2-4
V gene: TRBV28
CDR3 DNA: TGTGCCAGCAGTTTACAGAGGACAGCTATAGCCAAAAACATTCAGTACTTC
CDR3 protein: CASSLQRTAIAKNIQYF

D gene: TRBD1
clone size: -
J gene: TRBJ1-5
V gene: TRBV29-1
CDR3 DNA: TGCAGCGTTGGGACAGGGGCTAGCAATCAGCCCCAGCATTTT
CDR3 protein: CSVGTGASNQPQHF

D gene: -
clone size: -
J gene: TRBJ1-5
V gene: TRBV9
CDR3 DNA: TGTGCCAGCAGCGCCTCGGACACTTATCAGCCCCAGCATTTT
CDR3 protein: CASSASDTYQPQHF

D gene: TRBD1
clone size: -
J gene: TRBJ2-2
V gene: TRBV10-3
CDR3 DNA: TGTGCCATCAGTGAGCTGGACAGGGGCGGCACCGGGGAGCTGTTTTTT
CDR3 protein: CAISELDRGGTGELFF

D gene: -
clone size: -
J gene: TRBJ2-1
V gene: TRBV20-1
CDR3 DNA: TGCAGTGCTAGAGATGCGCTCTTGAACTACAATGAGCAGTTCTTC
CDR3 protein: CSARDALLNYNEQFF

D gene: TRBD1
clone size: few
J gene: TRBJ1-2
V gene: TRBV27
CDR3 DNA: TGTGCCAGCACTCCTACAGGGGGCGAGAAGATTAACTATGGCTACACCTTC
CDR3 protein: CASTPTGGEKINYGYTF

D gene: -
clone size: -
J gene: TRBJ1-2
V gene: TRBV28
CDR3 DNA: TGTGCCAGCAGTTTGCGGTTGGAGGGCTATGGCTACACCTTC
CDR3 protein: CASSLRLEGYGYTF

D gene: -
clone size: -
J gene: TRBJ1-6
V gene: TRBV12-5
CDR3 DNA: TGTGCTAGTGGGGCTGATAATTCACCCCTCCACTTT
CDR3 protein: CASGADNSPLHF

D gene: -
clone size: -
J gene: TRBJ2-5
V gene: TRBV3-1
CDR3 DNA: TGTGCCAGCAGCCAACATCCGGGAGTAGGAGAGACCCAGTACTTC
CDR3 protein: CASSQHPGVGETQYF

D gene: -
clone size: -
J gene: TRBJ2-3
V gene: TRBV10-3
CDR3 DNA: TGTGCCATCAGTGAGTCGCCAGATACGCAGTATTTT
CDR3 protein: CAISESPDTQYF

D gene: -
clone size: many
J gene: TRBJ1-2
V gene: TRBV29-1
CDR3 DNA: TGCAGCGTTGAACCAGTCTATGGCTACACCTTC
CDR3 protein: CSVEPVYGYTF

D gene: -
clone size: -
J gene: TRBJ2-3
V gene: TRBV15
CDR3 DNA: TGTGCCACCAGCAGAGTTGGTACTTGGGGCCCAGGGCGGACAGATACGCAGTATTTT
CDR3 protein: CATSRVGTWGPGRTDTQYF

D gene: -
clone size: -
J gene: TRBJ2-7
V gene: TRBV5-1
CDR3 DNA: TGCGCCAGCAGCTTATTGAGCTCTACCGACAACGAGCAGTACTTC
CDR3 protein: CASSLLSSTDNEQYF

D gene: -
clone size: -
J gene: TRBJ2-7
V gene: TRBV13
CDR3 DNA: TGTACCAGCAGCCTACAGGTTTCCCGCGAGCAGTACTTC
CDR3 protein: CTSSLQVSREQYF

D gene: TRBD1
clone size: -
J gene: TRBJ2-7
V gene: TRBV27
CDR3 DNA: TGTGCCAGCAGTTTCCGCAACCGGGACAGGGGGCGCTACGAGCAGTACTTC
CDR3 protein: CASSFRNRDRGRYEQYF

D gene: -
clone size: many
J gene: TRBJ2-7
V gene: TRBV7-3
CDR3 DNA: TGTGCCAGCAGCTTATCAAGCGGATCCTACGAGCAGTACTTC
CDR3 protein: CASSLSSGSYEQYF

D gene: -
clone size: many
J gene: TRBJ2-3
V gene: TRBV20-1
CDR3 DNA: TGCAGTGCTAGAGAGGGCGCAGATACGCAGTATTTT
CDR3 protein: CSAREGADTQYF

D gene: TRBD1
clone size: -
J gene: TRBJ2-7
V gene: TRBV11-1
CDR3 DNA: TGTGCCAGCAGCTTAGCGGGAAGGGGGCGCGAGCAGTACTTC
CDR3 protein: CASSLAGRGREQYF

D gene: TRBD1
clone size: -
J gene: TRBJ1-2
V gene: TRBV15
CDR3 DNA: TGTGCCACCAGACCCGGGACAGGGAGCTATGGCTACACCTTC
CDR3 protein: CATRPGTGSYGYTF

D gene: -
clone size: -
J gene: TRBJ2-5
V gene: TRBV15
CDR3 DNA: TGTGCCACCAGCGGGACGAATCAAGAGACCCAGTACTTC
CDR3 protein: CATSGTNQETQYF

D gene: -
clone size: -
J gene: TRBJ1-5
V gene: TRBV20-1
CDR3 DNA: TGCAGTGCTGGCGGCAGGGACCATCAGCCCCAGCATTTT
CDR3 protein: CSAGGRDHQPQHF

D gene: -
clone size: -
J gene: TRBJ2-7
V gene: TRBV6-2/TRBV6-3
CDR3 DNA: TGTGCCAGCGGGGACACTCCGACCTACGAGCAGTACTTC
CDR3 protein: CASGDTPTYEQYF